The 20 T cell receptor beta chains in this list originate from one sample, sequenced in a study of T cells expressing NK-cell markers. TCRdb reprocessed the 5' RACE reads and reports one entry per CDR3 protein, with no DNA. The sample totals under 600,000 distinct CDR3 sequences. Sequenced material: blood T cells: a sorted CD56 or NKG2C T cell subset, CD4+ or CD8+ T cells, or bulk PBMC T cells (not recorded which). These receptor sequences come from a woman aged 45-65 years in good health.

This chain uses TRBV6-5 with TRBJ2-7; absent DNA, TCRdb's TRBD1 call cannot be checked. The CDR3 totals 16 residues. The V gene's germline CDR1 is MNHEY and CDR2 SVGAGI. CDR3 protein: CASSYFRTGFPYEQYF.

The chain couples TRBV11-2 to TRBJ2-4; the TRBD2 assignment by TCRdb is unverifiable without DNA. The germline V gene has CDR1 SGHAT and CDR2 FQNNGV. The CDR3 has 17 amino acids. CDR3 sequence: CASSLFGSTMAKNIQYF.

This rearrangement joins TRBV20-1 to TRBJ2-5. The CDR3 has 14 residues. Germline values: CDR1 DFQATT, CDR2 SNEGSKA (reference sequence). Here the CDR3 reads CSAAAVPRQETQYF.

This chain connects TRBV12-3 or TRBV12-4 to TRBJ1-3. This CDR3 has 14 amino acids. CDR3: CASSFPNSGNTIYF.

This sequence joins TRBV5-1 and TRBJ2-2; TCRdb outputs TRBD1, but without DNA this stays unchecked. Germline lookup yields CDR1 SGHRS and CDR2 YFSETQ. The CDR3 runs 13 residues. CDR3 amino acids: CASSFQGAGELFF.

The chain couples TRBV12-3 or TRBV12-4 to TRBJ2-7; no DNA is available, so the TRBD1 call from TCRdb remains unchecked. This CDR3 has 15 residues. The CDR3 here is CASRTAGTGGREQYF.

V gene TRBV2 combines with J gene TRBJ2-3; there is no DNA to check the TCRdb D call of TRBD1. The CDR3 runs to 14 residues. Germline V lookup: CDR1 SNHLY, CDR2 FYNNEI. The CDR3 region is CAGNRDRGRDTQYF.

The V call is TRBV7-9, the J call TRBJ2-1. The CDR3 extends over 14 amino acids. Germline assignment: CDR1 SEHNR and CDR2 FQNEAQ (reference sequence). CDR3 loop: CASSLANSYNEQFF.

V usage is TRBV24-1 and J usage is TRBJ2-3; there is no DNA to check the TCRdb D call of TRBD2. This CDR3 spans 18 amino acids. Germline V CDR1 and CDR2: KGHDR, SFDVKD. The CDR3 is CATSDRELARGPVDTQYF.

This chain joins TRBV12-3 or TRBV12-4 and TRBJ2-7; the D call from TCRdb, TRBD1, cannot be confirmed without DNA. CDR3 length equals 16 residues. The CDR3 reads CASSPTPPRGTYEQYF.

The chain uses TRBV5-1 and TRBJ2-3; TCRdb reports TRBD1, a call that lacks DNA to check it against. The CDR3 has 14 amino acids. Germline CDR1 reads SGHRS; CDR2 reads YFSETQ. CDR3: CASSHEGGGDTQYF.

The J gene is TRBJ1-5, the V gene TRBV20-1; absent DNA, TCRdb's TRBD1 call cannot be checked. Germline V lookup: CDR1 DFQATT, CDR2 SNEGSKA (reference sequence). The CDR3 has 15 residues. CDR3: CSARDTRGPNQPQHF.

This sequence joins TRBV5-6 and TRBJ2-2; TCRdb designates TRBD2, a call that cannot be tested without DNA. The CDR3 is 13 residues long. In germline, CDR1 is SGHDT, CDR2 YYEEEE. The CDR3: CASSLPSARELFF. The full variable domain, in which reference TRBV5-6 and TRBJ2-2 provide the parts outside the CDR3, is DAGVTQSPTHLIKTRGQQVTLRCSPKSGHDTVSWYQQALGQGPQFIFQYYEEEERQRGNFPDRFSGHQFPNYSSELNVNALLLGDSALYLCASSLPSARELFFGEGSRLTVL.

The V call is TRBV5-1, the J call TRBJ2-5; TCRdb returns TRBD1, unconfirmable since there is no DNA. The CDR3 sequence is 16 residues long. The V gene's germline CDR1 is SGHRS and CDR2 YFSETQ. The CDR3 sequence is CASSLARTGTEETQYF. The whole variable domain, remainder taken from reference TRBV5-1 and TRBJ2-5, is KAGVTQTPRYLIKTRGQQVTLSCSPISGHRSVSWYQQTPGQGLQFLFEYFSETQRNKGNFPGRFSGRQFSNSRSEMNVSTLELGDSALYLCASSLARTGTEETQYFGPGTRLLVL.

The chain joins TRBV9 to TRBJ2-7; TCRdb picks TRBD2, but there is no DNA to check that call. CDR1 SGDLS and CDR2 YYNGEE come from the germline V gene. The CDR3 has 14 residues. The CDR3 region is CASSAGLAGYEQYF.

The rearrangement joins TRBV25-1 to TRBJ2-7; there is no DNA to check the TCRdb D call of TRBD2. This CDR3 is built from 22 residues. Germline CDR1 MGHDK, CDR2 SYGVNS. The CDR3 spells CASSEFGGGPVRSPARNPEQYF.

The chain combines TRBV15 with TRBJ2-1. This CDR3 is 14 amino acids long. The germline V gene encodes CDR1 LNHNV and CDR2 YYDKDF (reference sequence). The CDR3 is CATSRDRLYNEQFF.

The chain couples TRBV5-1 to TRBJ1-3; TCRdb designates TRBD1, a call that cannot be tested without DNA. This CDR3 has 14 residues. The germline CDR1 and CDR2 sequences are SGHRS and YFSETQ. CDR3 loop: CASRWTGGENTIYF.

The chain carries TRBV4-1 and TRBJ2-5; no DNA is available, so the TRBD1 call from TCRdb remains unchecked. The CDR3 contains 17 residues. Germline assignment: CDR1 MGHRA and CDR2 YSYEKL. CDR3 amino acids: CASSQDPPGRLQETQYF.

The J gene is TRBJ2-1, the V gene TRBV20-1; no DNA is available, so the TRBD1 call from TCRdb remains unchecked. The CDR3 length is 16 residues. Per the germline V gene, CDR1 is DFQATT and CDR2 is SNEGSKA (reference sequence). CDR3 in amino acids: CSAPDGSVSSYNEQFF.